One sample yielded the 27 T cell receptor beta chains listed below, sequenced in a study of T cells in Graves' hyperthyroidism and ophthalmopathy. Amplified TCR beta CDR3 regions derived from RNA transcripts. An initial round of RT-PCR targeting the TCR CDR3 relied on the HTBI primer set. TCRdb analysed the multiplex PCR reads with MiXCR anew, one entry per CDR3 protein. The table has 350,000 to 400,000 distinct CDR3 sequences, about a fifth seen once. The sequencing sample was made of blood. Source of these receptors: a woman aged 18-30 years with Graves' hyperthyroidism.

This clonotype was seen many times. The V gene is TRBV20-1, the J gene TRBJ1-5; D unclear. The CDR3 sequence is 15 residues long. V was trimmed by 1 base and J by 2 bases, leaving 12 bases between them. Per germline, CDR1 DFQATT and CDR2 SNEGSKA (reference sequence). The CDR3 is CSARVEAQRNQPQHF. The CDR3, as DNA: TGCAGTGCTAGAGTTGAAGCCCAACGCAATCAGCCCCAGCATTTT.

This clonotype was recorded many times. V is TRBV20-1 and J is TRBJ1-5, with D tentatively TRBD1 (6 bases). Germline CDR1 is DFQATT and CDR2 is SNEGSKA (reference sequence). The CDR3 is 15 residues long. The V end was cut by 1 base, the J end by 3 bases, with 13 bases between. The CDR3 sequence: CSARAPGQPNQPQHF. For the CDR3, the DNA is TGCAGTGCTAGAGCCCCCGGACAGCCCAATCAGCCCCAGCATTTT.

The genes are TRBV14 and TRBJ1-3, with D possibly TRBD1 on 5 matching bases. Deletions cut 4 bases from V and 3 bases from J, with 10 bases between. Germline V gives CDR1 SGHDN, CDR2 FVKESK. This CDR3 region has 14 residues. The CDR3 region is CASSPFGGGNTIYF. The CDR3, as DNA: TGTGCCAGCAGCCCCTTCGGGGGTGGAAACACCATATATTTT. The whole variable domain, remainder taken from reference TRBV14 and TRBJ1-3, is EAGVTQFPSHSVIEKGQTVTLRCDPISGHDNLYWYRRVMGKEIKFLLHFVKESKQDESGMPNNRFLAERTGGTYSTLKVQPAELEDSGVYFCASSPFGGGNTIYFGEGSWLTVV.

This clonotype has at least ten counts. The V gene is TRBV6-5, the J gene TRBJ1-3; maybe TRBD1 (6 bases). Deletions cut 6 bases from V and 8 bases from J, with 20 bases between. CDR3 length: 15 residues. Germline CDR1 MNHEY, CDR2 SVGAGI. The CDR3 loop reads CASRRAVQGADTIYF. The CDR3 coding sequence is TGTGCCAGCAGGCGCGCGGTACAGGGTGCGGACACCATATATTTT.

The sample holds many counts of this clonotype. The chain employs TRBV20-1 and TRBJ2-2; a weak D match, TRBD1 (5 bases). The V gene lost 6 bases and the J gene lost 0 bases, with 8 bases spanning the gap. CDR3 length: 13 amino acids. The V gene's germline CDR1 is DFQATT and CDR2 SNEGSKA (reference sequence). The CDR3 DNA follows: TGCAGTGCGGACACCTCGAACACCGGGGAGCTGTTTTTT. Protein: CSADTSNTGELFF.

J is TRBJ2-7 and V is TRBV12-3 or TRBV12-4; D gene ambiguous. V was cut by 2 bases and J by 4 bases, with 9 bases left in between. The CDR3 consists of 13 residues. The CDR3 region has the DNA TGTGCCAGCAGTTTAAGGATTGGGTACGAGCAGTACTTC. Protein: CASSLRIGYEQYF.

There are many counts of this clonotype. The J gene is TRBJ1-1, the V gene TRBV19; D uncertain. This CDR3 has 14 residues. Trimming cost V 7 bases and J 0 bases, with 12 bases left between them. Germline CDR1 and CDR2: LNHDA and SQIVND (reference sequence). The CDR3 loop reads CASMVGAMNTEAFF. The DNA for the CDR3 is TGTGCCAGTATGGTGGGAGCGATGAACACTGAAGCTTTCTTT.

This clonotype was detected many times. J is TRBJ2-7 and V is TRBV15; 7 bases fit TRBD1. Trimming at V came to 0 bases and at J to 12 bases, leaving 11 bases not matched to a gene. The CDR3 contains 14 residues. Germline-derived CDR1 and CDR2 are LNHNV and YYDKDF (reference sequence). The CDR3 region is CATSRDRGGARLYF. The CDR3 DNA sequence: TGTGCCACCAGCAGAGACCGAGGGGGCGCGAGGTTGTACTTC. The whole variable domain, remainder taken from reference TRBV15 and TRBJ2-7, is DAMVIQNPRYQVTQFGKPVTLSCSQTLNHNVMYWYQQKSSQAPKLLFHYYDKDFNNEADTPDNFQSRRPNTSFCFLDIRSPGLGDTAMYLCATSRDRGGARLYFGPGTRLTVT.

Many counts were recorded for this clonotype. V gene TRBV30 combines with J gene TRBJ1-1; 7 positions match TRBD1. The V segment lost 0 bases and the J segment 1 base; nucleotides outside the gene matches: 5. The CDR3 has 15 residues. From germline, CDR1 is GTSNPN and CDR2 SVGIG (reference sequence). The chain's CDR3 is CAWSVRGQTNTEAFF. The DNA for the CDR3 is TGTGCCTGGAGTGTACGGGGACAGACGAACACTGAAGCTTTCTTT.

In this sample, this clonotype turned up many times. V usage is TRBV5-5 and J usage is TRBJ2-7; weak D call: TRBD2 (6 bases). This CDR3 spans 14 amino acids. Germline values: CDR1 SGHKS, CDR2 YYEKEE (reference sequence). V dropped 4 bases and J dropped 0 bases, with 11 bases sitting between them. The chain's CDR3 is CASSRDGSSYEQYF. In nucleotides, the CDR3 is TGTGCCAGCAGCCGGGACGGGAGCTCCTACGAGCAGTACTTC.

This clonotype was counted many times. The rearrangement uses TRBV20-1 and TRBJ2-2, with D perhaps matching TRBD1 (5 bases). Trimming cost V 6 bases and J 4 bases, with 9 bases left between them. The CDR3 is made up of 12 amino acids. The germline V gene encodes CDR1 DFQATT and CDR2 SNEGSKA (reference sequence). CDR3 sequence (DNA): TGCAGTGCACTTGGGGCCACCGGGGAGCTGTTTTTT. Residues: CSALGATGELFF.

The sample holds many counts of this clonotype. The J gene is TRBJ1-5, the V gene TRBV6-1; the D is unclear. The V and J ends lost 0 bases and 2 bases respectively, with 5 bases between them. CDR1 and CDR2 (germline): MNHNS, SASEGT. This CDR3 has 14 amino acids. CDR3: CASSEALGNQPQHF. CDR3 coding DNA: TGTGCCAGCAGTGAAGCGTTGGGCAATCAGCCCCAGCATTTT.

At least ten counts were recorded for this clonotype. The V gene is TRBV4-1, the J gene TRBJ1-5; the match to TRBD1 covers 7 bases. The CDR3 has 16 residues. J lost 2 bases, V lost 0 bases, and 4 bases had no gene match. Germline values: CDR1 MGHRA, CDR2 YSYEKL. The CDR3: CASSQDWTGGNQPQHF. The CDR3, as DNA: TGCGCCAGCAGCCAAGATTGGACAGGAGGCAATCAGCCCCAGCATTTT.

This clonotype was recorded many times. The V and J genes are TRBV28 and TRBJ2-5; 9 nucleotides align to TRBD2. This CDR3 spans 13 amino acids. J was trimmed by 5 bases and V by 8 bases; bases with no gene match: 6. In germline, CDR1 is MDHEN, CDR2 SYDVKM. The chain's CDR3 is CASGTSRVETQYF. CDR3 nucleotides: TGTGCCAGCGGGACTAGCAGGGTTGAGACCCAGTACTTC.

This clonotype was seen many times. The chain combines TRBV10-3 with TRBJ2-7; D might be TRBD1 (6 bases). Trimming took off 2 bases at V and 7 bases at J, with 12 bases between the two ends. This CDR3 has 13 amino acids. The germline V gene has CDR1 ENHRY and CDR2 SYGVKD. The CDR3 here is CAISETQRGEQYF. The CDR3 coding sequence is TGTGCCATCAGTGAGACCCAAAGGGGGGAGCAGTACTTC.

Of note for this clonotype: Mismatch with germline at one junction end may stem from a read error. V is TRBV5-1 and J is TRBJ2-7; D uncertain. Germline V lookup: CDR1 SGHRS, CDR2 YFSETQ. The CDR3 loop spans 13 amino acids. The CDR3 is CASALVGRNDQYF. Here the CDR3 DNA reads TGCGCCAGCGCACTTGTAGGACGGAACGATCAGTACTTC.

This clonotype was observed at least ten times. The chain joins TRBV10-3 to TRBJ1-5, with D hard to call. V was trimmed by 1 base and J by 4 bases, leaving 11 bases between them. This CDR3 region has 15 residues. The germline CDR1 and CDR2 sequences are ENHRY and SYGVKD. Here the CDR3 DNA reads TGTGCCATCAGTGAGTTCAGAGTGGAAAATCAGCCCCAGCATTTT. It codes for CAISEFRVENQPQHF.

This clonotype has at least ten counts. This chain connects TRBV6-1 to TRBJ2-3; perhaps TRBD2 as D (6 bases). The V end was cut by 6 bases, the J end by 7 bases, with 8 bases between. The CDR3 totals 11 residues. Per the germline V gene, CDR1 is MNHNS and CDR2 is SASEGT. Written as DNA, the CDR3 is TGTGCCAGCAGGACTAGACATACGCAGTATTTT. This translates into CASRTRHTQYF.

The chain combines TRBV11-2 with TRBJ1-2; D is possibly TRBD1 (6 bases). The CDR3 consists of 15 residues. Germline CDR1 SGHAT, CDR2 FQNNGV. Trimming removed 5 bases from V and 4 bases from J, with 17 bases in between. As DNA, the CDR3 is TGTGCCAGCAGCCCAGGGGTTTTGGGCCTCTATGGCTACACCTTC. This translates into CASSPGVLGLYGYTF.

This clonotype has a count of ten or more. The CDR3 reads CSALQVGQLRQYF. The CDR3 nucleotides read TGCAGTGCTCTCCAGGTTGGGCAACTGCGGCAGTACTTC. The chain uses TRBV20-1 and TRBJ2-7; the D is unclear. The CDR3 runs to 13 residues. Germline CDR1 reads DFQATT; CDR2 reads SNEGSKA (reference sequence). V was shortened by 5 bases and J by 9 bases, with 20 bases between the two germline ends.

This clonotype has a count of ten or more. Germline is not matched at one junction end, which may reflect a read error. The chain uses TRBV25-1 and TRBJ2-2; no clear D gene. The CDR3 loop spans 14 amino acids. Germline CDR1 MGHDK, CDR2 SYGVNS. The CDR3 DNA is TGTGTCAGCAGTGACCTAGCGAACACCGGGGAGCTGTTTTTT. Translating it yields CVSSDLANTGELFF.

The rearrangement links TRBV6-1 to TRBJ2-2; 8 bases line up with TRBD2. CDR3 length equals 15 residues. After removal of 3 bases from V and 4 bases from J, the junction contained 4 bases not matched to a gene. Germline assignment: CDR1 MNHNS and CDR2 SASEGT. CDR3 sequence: CASSEVAGTTGELFF. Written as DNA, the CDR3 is TGTGCCAGCAGTGAGGTAGCGGGGACCACCGGGGAGCTGTTTTTT.

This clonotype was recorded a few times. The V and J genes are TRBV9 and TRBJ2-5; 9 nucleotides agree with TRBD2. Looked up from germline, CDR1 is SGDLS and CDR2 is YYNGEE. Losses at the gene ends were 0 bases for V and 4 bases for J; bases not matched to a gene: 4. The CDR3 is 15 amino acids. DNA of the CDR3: TGTGCCAGCAGCGTAGGGCGGGGGGGCGCAGAGACCCAGTACTTC. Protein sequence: CASSVGRGGAETQYF.

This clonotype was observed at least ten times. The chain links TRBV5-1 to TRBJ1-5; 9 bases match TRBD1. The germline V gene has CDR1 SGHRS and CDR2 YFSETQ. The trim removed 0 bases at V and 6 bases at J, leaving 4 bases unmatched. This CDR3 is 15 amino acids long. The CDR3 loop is CASSLAGDRVQPQHF. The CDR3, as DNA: TGCGCCAGCAGCTTGGCCGGGGACAGGGTTCAGCCCCAGCATTTT.

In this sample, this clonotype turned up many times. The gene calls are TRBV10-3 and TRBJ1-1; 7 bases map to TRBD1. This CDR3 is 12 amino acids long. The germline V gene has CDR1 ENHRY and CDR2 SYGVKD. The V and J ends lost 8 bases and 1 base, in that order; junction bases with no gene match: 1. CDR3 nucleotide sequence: TGTGCCATCGGACAGGCGAACACTGAAGCTTTCTTT. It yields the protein CAIGQANTEAFF.

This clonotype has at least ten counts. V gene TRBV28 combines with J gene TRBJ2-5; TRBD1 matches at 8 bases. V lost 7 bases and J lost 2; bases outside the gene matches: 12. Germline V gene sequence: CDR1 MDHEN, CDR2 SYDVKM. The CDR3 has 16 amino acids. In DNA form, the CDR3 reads TGTGCCAGCACCGAAACCCGGGACAGGAATCAAGAGACCCAGTACTTC. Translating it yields CASTETRDRNQETQYF.

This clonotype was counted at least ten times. The CDR3 sequence: CATSLGGNPKAEAFF. DNA for the CDR3: TGTGCCACCAGTTTAGGGGGTAACCCTAAAGCCGAAGCTTTCTTT. The chain links TRBV15 to TRBJ1-1, with TRBD1 as a possible D gene (6 bases). This CDR3 region has 15 residues. Germline values: CDR1 LNHNV, CDR2 YYDKDF (reference sequence). The V end lost 6 bases, the J end lost 8 bases, and 22 bases lay between the germline ends. Full variable domain (outside the CDR3, taken from reference TRBV15 and TRBJ1-1): DAMVIQNPRYQVTQFGKPVTLSCSQTLNHNVMYWYQQKSSQAPKLLFHYYDKDFNNEADTPDNFQSRRPNTSFCFLDIRSPGLGDTAMYLCATSLGGNPKAEAFFGQGTRLTVV.